Below are 5 T cell receptor beta chains sequenced from a single sample in a study of monozygotic twins with inflammatory bowel disease. TCRdb reworked the 5' RACE reads into one entry per CDR3 protein, no DNA. Here the sample table reports around 400,000 distinct CDR3 sequences. Specimen: blood. The receptors originated from a human donor with ulcerative colitis or Crohn's disease, or a healthy co-twin of an affected twin (not recorded which).

CDR3 protein: CASSPGGLKETQYF. The genes are TRBV28 and TRBJ2-5; TCRdb reports TRBD2, a call that lacks DNA to check it against. From germline, CDR1 is MDHEN and CDR2 SYDVKM. CDR3 length: 14 residues.

The chain couples TRBV7-2 to TRBJ1-2; lacking DNA, the TRBD1 call made by TCRdb goes unchecked. CDR1 is SGHTA and CDR2 is FQGNSA in the germline V gene. The CDR3 is 15 residues long. The CDR3 here is CASSLGQKNNYGYTF.

V and J are TRBV7-9 and TRBJ1-5. Germline loops: CDR1 SEHNR, CDR2 FQNEAQ (reference sequence). The CDR3 spans 15 residues. CDR3: CASSLGGPSNQPQHF.

This chain links TRBV20-1 with TRBJ2-1; checking the TCRdb D call of TRBD1 is not possible without DNA. Germline assignment: CDR1 DFQATT and CDR2 SNEGSKA (reference sequence). The CDR3 has 13 amino acids. The CDR3 protein is CSAQPVSYNEQFF.

J is TRBJ2-7 and V is TRBV7-2. Per germline, CDR1 SGHTA and CDR2 FQGNSA. This CDR3 has 15 residues. CDR3 in amino acids: CASSLALSGVYEQYF.